Shown below are 5 T cell receptor beta chains from a single sample sequenced in a study of blood T cells in healthy people across ages. Combining a sample-barcoded 5' primer with a J-beta primer mix, a second PCR ran for roughly 6 to 12 cycles. TCRdb used MiXCR to reprocess the 5' RACE reads, holding one entry per CDR3 protein. The repertoire holds 550,000 to 800,000 distinct CDR3 sequences, with 21% as singletons. Material: blood. These receptors came from an older man in good health.

This clonotype came up a few times. The chain combines TRBV2 with TRBJ2-2; 11 bases line up with TRBD2. CDR1 is SNHLY and CDR2 is FYNNEI in the germline V gene. After removal of 8 bases from V and 8 bases from J, the junction contained 13 bases not matched to a gene. The CDR3 sequence is 16 residues long. The CDR3 here is CASGTIPGTSGGELFF. CDR3 DNA: TGTGCCAGCGGGACAATCCCCGGGACTAGCGGAGGGGAGCTGTTTTTT.

There are a few counts of this clonotype. The chain joins TRBV29-1 to TRBJ1-1; TRBD1 is a possible D gene (5 bases). The V and J ends lost 7 bases and 3 bases respectively, with 18 bases between them. CDR3 size: 14 residues. Germline CDR1 SQVTM, CDR2 ANQGSEA. CDR3 sequence reads: CSGDLLGADTEAFF. CDR3 bases: TGCAGCGGGGACCTACTAGGGGCGGACACTGAAGCTTTCTTT.

This clonotype was seen more than once but under ten times. The chain employs TRBV6-5 and TRBJ1-6; D is uncertain. Trimming removed 2 bases at V and 5 bases at J, with 13 bases between. The CDR3 spans 16 residues. Germline lookup yields CDR1 MNHEY and CDR2 SVGAGI. CDR3 in amino acids: CASSYRKYQDNSPLHF. DNA of the CDR3: TGTGCCAGCAGTTACCGAAAGTACCAGGATAATTCACCCCTCCACTTT.

In its sample, this clonotype was seen a few times. The V and J genes are TRBV9 and TRBJ2-1; 10 bases fit TRBD2. This CDR3 has 17 residues. V shed 0 bases and J 1 base; nucleotides not matched to a gene: 4. CDR1 and CDR2 from the germline V gene are SGDLS and YYNGEE. The CDR3 region has the DNA TGTGCCAGCAGCGTAGGAGCTAGCGGGAGATCCTACAATGAGCAGTTCTTC. Translation gives CASSVGASGRSYNEQFF. The full variable domain, completed using reference TRBV9 and TRBJ2-1, is DSGVTQTPKHLITATGQRVTLRCSPRSGDLSVYWYQQSLDQGLQFLIQYYNGEERAKGNILERFSAQQFPDLHSELNLSSLELGDSALYFCASSVGASGRSYNEQFFGPGTRLTVL.

This clonotype was recorded a few times. The chain employs TRBV11-2 and TRBJ2-1, with TRBD2 matching over 12 bases. The CDR3 spans 20 residues. Germline V gives CDR1 SGHAT, CDR2 FQNNGV. V shed 4 bases and J 0 bases; nucleotides not matched to a gene: 13. The CDR3: CASSSGLAGTLPSSYNEQFF. CDR3 DNA sequence: TGTGCCAGCAGCTCCGGACTAGCGGGAACCCTTCCTAGCTCCTACAATGAGCAGTTCTTC.